The 18 T cell receptor beta chains in this list originate from one sample, sequenced in a study of TIL therapy for anti-PD-1-resistant metastatic lung cancer. The libraries were made with immunoSEQ v3. Generated by immunoSEQ multiplex PCR, the TCRdb table keeps only in-frame clones and is missing some. The data hold 52,000 or so clones, with roughly four fifths observed a single time. This sample's time point: pre-treatment sample, taken before nivolumab and TIL therapy. The sample in question was blood, obtained at baseline. These receptors all come from a person between 25 and 80 years old with non-small cell lung cancer.

Only one count was recorded for this clone. The chain couples TRBV11-2 to TRBJ2-1; 13 bases align to TRBD2. The CDR3 extends over 15 amino acids. The V segment lost 5 bases and the J segment 6 bases; nucleotides outside the gene matches: 4. The germline CDR1 and CDR2 sequences are SGHAT and FQNNGV. CDR3 sequence reads: CASSPTSGRGNEQFF. The CDR3 nucleotides are TGTGCCAGCAGCCCAACTAGCGGGAGGGGCAATGAGCAGTTCTTC.

This clone has just a few counts. The chain recombines TRBV6-2 or TRBV6-3 with TRBJ1-1, with 7 bases matching TRBD1. The CDR3 covers 17 residues. The ends lost 0 bases at V and 2 bases at J; junction bases unmatched: 9. The germline V gene encodes CDR1 MNHEY and CDR2 SVGEGT. The CDR3 here is CASSYSIPRGDNTEAFF. CDR3 in DNA: TGTGCCAGCAGTTACTCGATCCCCAGGGGGGACAACACTGAAGCTTTCTTT.

The rearrangement links TRBV6-2 or TRBV6-3 to TRBJ2-1; weak D call: TRBD1 (6 bases). The CDR3 has 15 residues. Trimming took 3 bases from V and 7 from J, leaving 16 bases between them. Germline assignment: CDR1 MNHEY and CDR2 SVGEGT. The CDR3 DNA reads as TGTGCCAGCAGTTATGGGCAGGGGAGACAGAATGAGCAGTTCTTC. Its translation: CASSYGQGRQNEQFF.

The V and J genes are TRBV27 and TRBJ2-7; D is unclear. This CDR3 has 15 residues. CDR1 is MNHEY, CDR2 SMNVEV, per germline (reference sequence). V lost 1 base to trimming and J lost 2 bases, with 12 bases between them. The CDR3 loop is CASSLWLGSAYEQYF. Written as DNA, the CDR3 is TGTGCCAGCAGTTTATGGCTAGGGTCCGCCTACGAGCAGTACTTC.

The chain uses TRBV7-9 and TRBJ2-2; 9 bases map to TRBD2. This CDR3 contains 14 residues. The J segment lost 3 bases and the V segment lost 9 bases, leaving 5 bases of the junction unmatched. The V gene's germline CDR1 is SEHNR and CDR2 FQNEAQ (reference sequence). The CDR3 region is CASFLAGYTGELFF. The CDR3 DNA follows: TGTGCCAGTTTTCTAGCGGGGTACACCGGGGAGCTGTTTTTT.

The count of this clone is one. The rearrangement uses TRBV19 and TRBJ1-6; 7 positions agree with TRBD1. J was trimmed by 7 bases and V by 6 bases; bases with no gene match: 6. Germline V gene sequence: CDR1 LNHDA, CDR2 SQIVND (reference sequence). CDR3 size: 14 residues. The CDR3 is CASRPGTDNSPLHF. The DNA of the CDR3 is TGTGCCAGTAGACCGGGGACAGACAATTCACCCCTCCACTTT.

The chain uses TRBV12-3 or TRBV12-4 and TRBJ1-1; D remains ambiguous. This CDR3 comprises 13 residues. V was cut by 5 bases and J by 3 bases, with 10 bases left in between. Written as DNA, the CDR3 is TGTGCCAGCAGTCCAGAAATTTACACTGAAGCTTTCTTT. Amino acids: CASSPEIYTEAFF.

The gene calls are TRBV29-1 and TRBJ1-4; 9 positions agree with TRBD1. V lost 6 bases to trimming and J lost 8 bases; unmatched junction nucleotides: 7. There are 13 residues in the CDR3. The germline CDR1 and CDR2 sequences are SQVTM and ANQGSEA. The CDR3 here is CSVRTGEGEKLFF. The CDR3 region has the DNA TGCAGCGTCAGGACAGGGGAAGGAGAAAAACTGTTTTTT. Full variable domain (remainder filled in from reference TRBV29-1 and TRBJ1-4): SAVISQKPSRDICQRGTSLTIQCQVDSQVTMMFWYRQQPGQSLTLIATANQGSEATYESGFVIDKFPISRPNLTFSTLTVSNMSPEDSSIYLCSVRTGEGEKLFFGSGTQLSVL.

In DNA form, the CDR3 reads TGTGCCAGCAGCTACCGGGACAGGGGGGTAGCCAAAAACATTCAGTACTTC. Its translation is CASSYRDRGVAKNIQYF. V gene TRBV5-8 combines with J gene TRBJ2-4; 11 bases fit TRBD1. Per the germline V gene, CDR1 is SGHTS and CDR2 is YDEGEE. V shed 3 bases and J 0 bases; nucleotides not matched to a gene: 5. This CDR3 has 17 residues. The complete variable domain, with remaining parts taken from reference TRBV5-8 and TRBJ2-4, reads EAGVTQSPTHLIKTRGQQATLRCSPISGHTSVYWYQQALGLGLQFLLWYDEGEERNRGNFPPRFSGRQFPNYSSELNVNALELEDSALYLCASSYRDRGVAKNIQYFGAGTRLSVL.

The chain joins TRBV7-8 to TRBJ2-7; maybe TRBD2 (6 bases). CDR1 and CDR2 from the germline V gene are SGHVS and FQNEAQ. V was clipped by 7 bases and J by 3 bases, with 16 bases between them. CDR3 length: 14 amino acids. The CDR3 loop reads CASKHLPGDYEQYF. The DNA of the CDR3 is TGTGCCAGCAAACACCTCCCGGGGGACTACGAGCAGTACTTC.

The genes are TRBV5-6 and TRBJ2-3; D may be TRBD2 (5 bases). V dropped 0 bases and J dropped 0 bases, with 11 bases sitting between them. The CDR3 sequence is 16 residues long. CDR1 and CDR2 from the germline V gene are SGHDT and YYEEEE. The CDR3 DNA reads TGTGCCAGCAGCTTGGGAGGGCGCAAAAGCACAGATACGCAGTATTTT. Protein: CASSLGGRKSTDTQYF.

In nucleotides, the CDR3 is TGTGCCAGCAGCCAAGAGGACCAAGAGACCCAGTACTTC. This encodes CASSQEDQETQYF. The rearrangement uses TRBV14 and TRBJ2-5; D gene ambiguous. The germline V gene has CDR1 SGHDN and CDR2 FVKESK. The germline V and J ends were trimmed by 0 bases and 0 bases, with 2 bases remaining between them. CDR3 length: 13 amino acids.

The chain uses TRBV7-9 and TRBJ2-7; the D is unclear. This CDR3 region has 13 residues. Germline CDR1 is SEHNR and CDR2 is FQNEAQ (reference sequence). Trimming cost V 1 base and J 5 bases, with 9 bases left between them. CDR3 in amino acids: CASSLGLGNEQYF. CDR3 bases: TGTGCCAGCAGCTTAGGGTTGGGGAACGAGCAGTACTTC.

This chain joins TRBV28 and TRBJ1-1, with 9 bases that match TRBD1. Germline V gene data show CDR1 as MDHEN and CDR2 as SYDVKM. Trimming at V came to 2 bases and at J to 5 bases, leaving 9 bases not matched to a gene. The CDR3 runs 16 residues. The CDR3 loop reads CASSLPTGQGLTEAFF. CDR3 nucleotide sequence: TGTGCCAGCAGTTTACCGACGGGACAGGGTTTGACTGAAGCTTTCTTT.

This chain joins TRBV11-2 and TRBJ1-1; TRBD1 matches at 9 bases. Germline V gives CDR1 SGHAT, CDR2 FQNNGV. The CDR3 loop spans 14 amino acids. V lost 5 bases to trimming and J lost 6 bases; unmatched junction nucleotides: 7. The CDR3 DNA follows: TGTGCCAGCAGCCTACAGGGGGCGGGGGCTGAAGCTTTCTTT. Translated, it gives CASSLQGAGAEAFF.

The chain joins TRBV7-8 to TRBJ1-1; no definite D call. CDR1 is SGHVS and CDR2 is FQNEAQ in the germline V gene. The CDR3 covers 15 residues. Trimming left V 0 bases short and J 3 bases short, with 11 bases between. CDR3 nucleotide sequence: TGTGCCAGCAGCTTAGCAGTACCAGGTTACACTGAAGCTTTCTTT. It encodes CASSLAVPGYTEAFF.

The genes are TRBV7-2 and TRBJ1-5, with 7 nucleotides matching TRBD1. The CDR3 length is 16 residues. From germline, CDR1 is SGHTA and CDR2 FQGNSA. V trimming: 5 bases; J trimming: 2 bases; junction bases outside the gene matches: 9. CDR3 nucleotides: TGTGCCAGCAGCCCCCGACAGGGTTGGGGCAATCAGCCCCAGCATTTT. Its translation is CASSPRQGWGNQPQHF.

V is TRBV6-4 and J is TRBJ1-6, with D possibly being TRBD1 (5 bases). The CDR3 loop spans 13 amino acids. CDR1 and CDR2 from the germline V gene are MRHNA and SNTAGT. The V and J ends lost 3 bases and 5 bases respectively, with 5 bases between them. The CDR3 nucleotides are TGTGCCAGCAGTGAGGACAATAATTCACCCCTCCACTTT. Encoded protein: CASSEDNNSPLHF.